The clone carrying this TCR beta chain turned up a few times. This sample was included in a study of CD8+ T cells in alopecia areata. Treatment defined: oral pan-JAK inhibitor, 5-10 mg twice daily. Peripheral blood, together with lesional scalp punch biopsies, was collected from alopecia areata patients. This CDR3 comprises 14 residues. Germline lookup yields CDR1 SGHNT and CDR2 YYREEE (reference sequence). The V and J ends lost 4 bases and 8 bases, in that order; junction bases with no gene match: 10. Once RNA had been extracted, it was reverse transcribed into cDNA to act as the sequencing template. Sequencing used immunoSEQ multiplex PCR; TCRdb keeps in-frame clones, though not all of them. The data show more than 200,000 clones, 43% seen once.

The origin of this receptor is a human donor with alopecia areata. The source material was CD4+ T cells sorted from blood, sampled around week 36, from a patient treated with tofacitinib. The rearrangement uses TRBV5-4 and TRBJ2-5; 8 bases align to TRBD2. The chain's CDR3 is CASSVQTSVQTQYF. The CDR3 DNA reads as TGTGCCAGCAGCGTCCAGACTAGCGTGCAAACCCAGTACTTC.